These 28 T cell receptor beta chains were all obtained from the same sample, sequenced in a study of blood T cell repertoires in COVID-19. The protocol was immunoSEQ multiplex PCR, while the TCRdb copy is restricted to in-frame clones and leaves out a portion. Among tens of thousands of clones listed, under 95% were seen once. The material sequenced was peripheral blood. The receptors stem from a man in his 70s with active COVID-19.

The chain links TRBV19 to TRBJ2-2, with TRBD1 identical over 9 bases. V gave up 6 bases and J gave up 7 bases; unmatched junction bases: 3. Per the germline V gene, CDR1 is LNHDA and CDR2 is SQIVND (reference sequence). This CDR3 has 13 amino acids. CDR3 nucleotides: TGTGCCAGTAGACAGGGGGCCGGCGGGGAGCTGTTTTTT. As protein: CASRQGAGGELFF. Full variable domain (missing parts from reference TRBV19 and TRBJ2-2): DGGITQSPKYLFRKEGQNVTLSCEQNLNHDAMYWYRQDPGQGLRLIYYSQIVNDFQKGDIAEGYSVSREKKESFPLTVTSAQKNPTAFYLCASRQGAGGELFFGEGSRLTVL.

In its sample, this clone was seen many times. The DNA of the CDR3 is TGTGCCAGCAGTGAATTTAAGGGGGCGAATTCACCCCTCCACTTT. This codes for CASSEFKGANSPLHF. The chain couples TRBV25-1 to TRBJ1-6; TRBD1 agrees at 7 bases. The junction had 4 bases not matched to a gene; V was cut back by 1 base and J by 7 bases. The CDR3 covers 15 residues. CDR1 and CDR2 from the germline V gene are MGHDK and SYGVNS.

The genes are TRBV15 and TRBJ2-3; 8 positions agree with TRBD2. With V trimmed by 5 bases and J by 2 bases, 6 bases remained unmatched. Germline V gives CDR1 LNHNV, CDR2 YYDKDF (reference sequence). This CDR3 region has 15 residues. In DNA, the CDR3 is TGTGCCACCAGCGGCCCGGGGGGGTACACAGATACGCAGTATTTT. As protein: CATSGPGGYTDTQYF.

This clone appeared once. This chain links TRBV6-4 with TRBJ1-4; 8 positions agree with TRBD1. The CDR3 is 16 amino acids. Germline V gene sequence: CDR1 MRHNA, CDR2 SNTAGT. J lost 7 bases, V lost 7 bases, and 14 bases had no gene match. The CDR3 DNA reads TGTGCCAGCATCGACGTGCAGGGGGCGGATTGTGAAAAACTGTTTTTT. It is translated as CASIDVQGADCEKLFF.

V gene TRBV28 combines with J gene TRBJ1-3, with TRBD1 identical over 8 bases. The J segment lost 3 bases and the V segment lost 6 bases, leaving 4 bases of the junction unmatched. Per the germline V gene, CDR1 is MDHEN and CDR2 is SYDVKM. The CDR3 runs 14 residues. For the CDR3, the DNA is TGTGCCAGCAGGCCTACAGGGGGTGGAAACACCATATATTTT. Encoded protein: CASRPTGGGNTIYF. Full variable domain (rest looked up from reference TRBV28 and TRBJ1-3): DVKVTQSSRYLVKRTGEKVFLECVQDMDHENMFWYRQDPGLGLRLIYFSYDVKMKEKGDIPEGYSVSREKKERFSLILESASTNQTSMYLCASRPTGGGNTIYFGEGSWLTVV.

The DNA of the CDR3 is TGCGCCAGCAGCTGGGGGGATGGGAATTCACCCCTCCACTTT. Amino acid sequence: CASSWGDGNSPLHF. The V gene is TRBV5-1, the J gene TRBJ1-6, with D possibly being TRBD1 (5 bases). From germline, CDR1 is SGHRS and CDR2 YFSETQ. This CDR3 has 14 residues. V gave up 3 bases and J gave up 7 bases, with 11 bases separating them.

This clone was seen once. CDR3 protein: CASRANTEAFF. In nucleotides, the CDR3 is TGTGCCAGCAGAGCGAACACTGAAGCTTTCTTT. The rearrangement uses TRBV6-5 and TRBJ1-1; no clear D. Germline V CDR1 and CDR2: MNHEY, SVGAGI. The CDR3 consists of 11 residues. The V end was cut by 6 bases, the J end by 1 base, with 3 bases between.

V and J are TRBV5-1 and TRBJ2-1; 9 bases are a match to TRBD2. The CDR3 loop spans 14 amino acids. Germline V gene data show CDR1 as SGHRS and CDR2 as YFSETQ. The V segment lost 2 bases and the J segment 6 bases; nucleotides outside the gene matches: 3. The CDR3 loop reads CASSLISGGNEQFF. CDR3 nucleotide sequence: TGCGCCAGCAGCTTAATTAGCGGGGGCAATGAGCAGTTCTTC.

The rearrangement joins TRBV13 to TRBJ2-5; TRBD1 agrees at 9 bases. CDR3 length: 15 amino acids. Trimming removed 3 bases from V and 0 bases from J; junction bases left unmatched: 2. Germline CDR1 PRHDT, CDR2 FYEKMQ (reference sequence). CDR3 loop: CASSLGQGYQETQYF. The CDR3, as DNA: TGTGCCAGCAGCTTGGGACAGGGATACCAAGAGACCCAGTACTTC.

This rearrangement joins TRBV2 to TRBJ1-2, with TRBD1 matching 10 bases. CDR1 and CDR2 from the germline V gene are SNHLY and FYNNEI. J gave up 4 bases and V 2 bases, and 4 bases lay outside the gene matches. The CDR3 is 15 residues long. CDR3 loop: CASSERTGGRYGYTF. CDR3 nucleotides: TGTGCCAGCAGTGAACGGACAGGGGGACGCTATGGCTACACCTTC.

This chain uses TRBV6-5 with TRBJ2-3; 9 positions match TRBD2. This CDR3 contains 14 residues. Unmatched junction bases numbered 4, after V lost 6 bases and J lost 3 bases. Germline lookup yields CDR1 MNHEY and CDR2 SVGAGI. The CDR3 sequence: CASRVGLATDTQYF. The CDR3 coding sequence is TGTGCCAGCAGGGTGGGACTAGCAACAGATACGCAGTATTTT.

The rearrangement joins TRBV6-1 to TRBJ1-1; 7 bases fit TRBD1. Germline values: CDR1 MNHNS, CDR2 SASEGT. The CDR3 runs to 17 residues. V gave up 4 bases and J gave up 0 bases; unmatched junction bases: 11. DNA of the CDR3: TGTGCCAGCAGTGCCTACGGACAGGCGCCCATGAACACTGAAGCTTTCTTT. Residues: CASSAYGQAPMNTEAFF.

The chain employs TRBV9 and TRBJ2-1; 8 bases are a match to TRBD1. V was clipped by 4 bases and J by 3 bases; unmatched bases: 12. CDR3 length: 17 amino acids. Germline loops: CDR1 SGDLS, CDR2 YYNGEE. The CDR3 DNA reads as TGTGCCAGCAGCTCGACAGGGGTCCCCTCCTACTACAATGAGCAGTTCTTC. This codes for CASSSTGVPSYYNEQFF.

The V gene is TRBV10-2, the J gene TRBJ1-3; TRBD1 might be the D (5 bases). Trimming shortened V by 8 bases and J by 0 bases, and 14 bases separated the two germline ends. Germline V CDR1 and CDR2: WSHSY, SAAADI. The CDR3 totals 15 residues. The DNA of the CDR3 is TGCGCCAGCCTACGACAGAACGTCTCTGGAAACACCATATATTTT. Its translation is CASLRQNVSGNTIYF.

This chain connects TRBV5-4 to TRBJ2-2; 8 bases match TRBD2. The ends lost 9 bases at V and 3 bases at J; junction bases unmatched: 7. CDR1 SGHNT and CDR2 YYREEE come from the germline V gene (reference sequence). This CDR3 contains 14 residues. CDR3 amino acids: CAIAPGLDTGELFF. The CDR3 coding sequence is TGTGCCATCGCGCCGGGACTAGACACCGGGGAGCTGTTTTTT.

The genes are TRBV5-1 and TRBJ1-6; D is ambiguous. Germline values: CDR1 SGHRS, CDR2 YFSETQ. This CDR3 comprises 14 residues. Trimming pared 3 bases from V and 11 bases from J, leaving 15 bases between. CDR3 nucleotides: TGCGCCAGCAGCTCTGACGGGGAGTGGACACCCCTCCACTTT. Translated, it gives CASSSDGEWTPLHF.

The table lists this clone with a count of one. This chain links TRBV25-1 with TRBJ1-1, with 7 bases fitting TRBD1. The V and J ends lost 6 bases and 4 bases, in that order; junction bases with no gene match: 8. Germline lookup yields CDR1 MGHDK and CDR2 SYGVNS. The CDR3 has 14 residues. The CDR3 DNA is TGTGCCAGCAGCCGACAGGGTGAAACCACTGAAGCTTTCTTT. Its translation: CASSRQGETTEAFF.

The chain joins TRBV12-3 or TRBV12-4 to TRBJ2-1, with D possibly being TRBD1 (5 bases). This CDR3 spans 13 amino acids. The ends were cut back, 6 bases at V and 7 bases at J, with 13 bases in the middle. As DNA, the CDR3 is TGTGCCAGCAGAATGACAGAGTGGAATGAGCAGTTCTTC. This sequence encodes CASRMTEWNEQFF.

This CDR3 is CASSQVPYSYNEQFF. CDR3 coding DNA: TGTGCCAGCAGCCAAGTCCCCTACTCCTACAATGAGCAGTTCTTC. This rearrangement joins TRBV3-1 (or the pseudogene TRBV3-2) to TRBJ2-1, with no clear D. Deletions cut 1 base from V and 0 bases from J, with 7 bases between. Per the germline V gene, CDR1 is LGHDT and CDR2 is YNNKEL (reference sequence). CDR3 length equals 15 residues.

The V gene is TRBV19, the J gene TRBJ1-4; a weak D match, TRBD1 (6 bases). Trimming took off 7 bases at V and 6 bases at J, with 18 bases between the two ends. CDR1 is LNHDA, CDR2 SQIVND, per germline (reference sequence). This CDR3 contains 15 residues. CDR3: CASTALIGGDEKLFF. The CDR3 coding sequence is TGTGCCAGTACCGCTCTTATAGGGGGGGATGAAAAACTGTTTTTT.

The rearrangement links TRBV4-1 to TRBJ1-1; D possibly corresponds to TRBD1 (6 bases). CDR3 length: 12 residues. The germline V gene has CDR1 MGHRA and CDR2 YSYEKL. Trimming stripped 3 bases from V and 4 bases from J, with 6 bases between. The CDR3 reads CASSHRGTEAFF. CDR3 bases: TGCGCCAGCAGCCACAGGGGCACTGAAGCTTTCTTT.

V gene TRBV6-5 combines with J gene TRBJ1-2; 8 bases map to TRBD1. From germline, CDR1 is MNHEY and CDR2 SVGAGI. The V and J ends lost 0 bases and 5 bases, in that order; junction bases with no gene match: 2. CDR3 length equals 14 residues. The DNA for the CDR3 is TGTGCCAGCAGTTACTCTTGGACAGGGTATGGCTACACCTTC. As protein: CASSYSWTGYGYTF.

V gene TRBV3-1 (or the pseudogene TRBV3-2) combines with J gene TRBJ2-1, with D possibly TRBD1 on 6 matching bases. In germline, CDR1 is LGHDT, CDR2 YNNKEL (reference sequence). The ends were cut back, 1 base at V and 7 bases at J, with 14 bases in the middle. This CDR3 has 15 amino acids. The CDR3 loop reads CASSQVGTGWNEQFF. The CDR3 DNA sequence: TGTGCCAGCAGCCAAGTTGGAACAGGGTGGAATGAGCAGTTCTTC.

The V gene is TRBV6-6, the J gene TRBJ2-7; no clear D gene. V lost 6 bases and J lost 1, with 10 bases in between. Germline-derived CDR1 and CDR2 are MNHNY and SVGAGI (reference sequence). The CDR3 covers 13 residues. CDR3 in amino acids: CASSQQVSYEQYF. The CDR3, as DNA: TGTGCCAGCAGCCAGCAGGTTTCCTACGAGCAGTACTTC.

The chain carries TRBV5-1 and TRBJ2-3, with no clear D. The germline V gene has CDR1 SGHRS and CDR2 YFSETQ. V was cut by 4 bases and J by 0 bases, with 6 bases left in between. CDR3 size: 13 residues. The CDR3 sequence: CASSATSTDTQYF. The CDR3 nucleotides are TGCGCCAGCAGCGCTACTAGCACAGATACGCAGTATTTT.

This CDR3 is CATSADGGPFNYGYTF. The DNA of the CDR3 is TGTGCCACCAGCGCCGACGGGGGGCCCTTTAACTATGGCTACACCTTC. The J gene is TRBJ1-2, the V gene TRBV15; D perhaps matches TRBD1 (6 bases). Looked up from germline, CDR1 is LNHNV and CDR2 is YYDKDF (reference sequence). Between the trimmed V and J ends, which lost 5 bases and 1 base, there was a span of 17 bases. The CDR3 length is 16 residues.

V gene TRBV5-1 combines with J gene TRBJ1-4, with TRBD1 identical over 8 bases. The CDR3 spans 17 residues. V trimming: 4 bases; J trimming: 7 bases; junction bases outside the gene matches: 15. Germline CDR1 reads SGHRS; CDR2 reads YFSETQ. The CDR3 reads CASSKAGTGLEFEKLFF. The CDR3 DNA is TGCGCCAGCAGCAAAGCCGGGACAGGCCTTGAATTTGAAAAACTGTTTTTT.

The chain is built from TRBV11-3 and TRBJ2-1, with 11 bases aligning to TRBD1. This CDR3 is 14 amino acids long. V shed 5 bases, J shed 9 bases, and the junction held 6 bases outside the gene matches. The germline V gene encodes CDR1 SGHNT and CDR2 YENEEA. The CDR3 spells CASSIGQGAFEQFF. The CDR3 nucleotides read TGTGCCAGCAGCATCGGACAGGGGGCTTTTGAGCAGTTCTTC.